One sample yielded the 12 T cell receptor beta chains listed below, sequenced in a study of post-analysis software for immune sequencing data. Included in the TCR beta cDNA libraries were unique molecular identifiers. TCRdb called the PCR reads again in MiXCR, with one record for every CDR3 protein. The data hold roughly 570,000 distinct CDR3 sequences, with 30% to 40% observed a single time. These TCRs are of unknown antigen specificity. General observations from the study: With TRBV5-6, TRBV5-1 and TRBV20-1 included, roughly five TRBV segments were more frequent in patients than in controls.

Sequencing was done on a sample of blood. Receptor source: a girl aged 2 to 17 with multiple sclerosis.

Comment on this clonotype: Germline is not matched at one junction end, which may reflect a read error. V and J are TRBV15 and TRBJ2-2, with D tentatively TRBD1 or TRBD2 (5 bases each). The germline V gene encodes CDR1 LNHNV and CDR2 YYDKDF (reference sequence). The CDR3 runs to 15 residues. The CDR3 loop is CATSRDRGPTGELFF. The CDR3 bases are TGTGCCACCAGCAGAGATCGGGGCCCCACCGGGGAACTGTTTTTT.

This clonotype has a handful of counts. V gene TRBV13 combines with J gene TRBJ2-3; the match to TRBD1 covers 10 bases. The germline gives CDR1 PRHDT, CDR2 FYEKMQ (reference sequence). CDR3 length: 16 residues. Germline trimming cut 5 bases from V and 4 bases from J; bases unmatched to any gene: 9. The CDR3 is CASSPRDRGYADTQYF. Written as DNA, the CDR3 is TGTGCCAGCAGCCCCAGGGACAGGGGTTATGCAGATACGCAGTATTTT.

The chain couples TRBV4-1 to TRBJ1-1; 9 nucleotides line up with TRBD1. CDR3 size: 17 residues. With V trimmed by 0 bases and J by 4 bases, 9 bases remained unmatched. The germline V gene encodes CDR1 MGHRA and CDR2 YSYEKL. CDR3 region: CASSQDGTKGQGTEAFF. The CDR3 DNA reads TGCGCCAGCAGCCAAGATGGGACTAAGGGACAGGGCACTGAAGCTTTCTTT.

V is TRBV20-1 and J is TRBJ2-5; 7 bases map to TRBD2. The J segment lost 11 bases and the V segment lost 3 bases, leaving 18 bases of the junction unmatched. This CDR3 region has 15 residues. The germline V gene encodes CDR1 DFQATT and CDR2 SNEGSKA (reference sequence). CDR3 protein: CSARKRGGGYNEQYF. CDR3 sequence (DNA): TGCAGTGCTAGGAAGAGGGGCGGGGGATACAATGAGCAGTACTTC.

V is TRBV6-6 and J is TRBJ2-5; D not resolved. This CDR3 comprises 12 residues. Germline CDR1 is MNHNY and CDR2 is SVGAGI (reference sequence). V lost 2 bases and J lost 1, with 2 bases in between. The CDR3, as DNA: TGTGCCAGCAGTTACATCCAAGAGACCCAGTACTTC. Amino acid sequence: CASSYIQETQYF.

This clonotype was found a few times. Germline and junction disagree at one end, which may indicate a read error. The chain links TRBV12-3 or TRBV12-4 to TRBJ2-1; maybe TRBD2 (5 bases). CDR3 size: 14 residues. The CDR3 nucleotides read TGTGCCAGCAGTTTCGGGAAGGAGTACAGTGAGCAGTTCTTC. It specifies CASSFGKEYSEQFF.

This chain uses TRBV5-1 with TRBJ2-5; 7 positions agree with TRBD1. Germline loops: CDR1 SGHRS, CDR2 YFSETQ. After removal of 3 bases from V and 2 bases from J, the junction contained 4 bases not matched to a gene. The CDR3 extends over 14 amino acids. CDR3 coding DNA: TGCGCCAGCAGCTGGGACAGAATTCAAGAGACCCAGTACTTC. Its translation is CASSWDRIQETQYF.

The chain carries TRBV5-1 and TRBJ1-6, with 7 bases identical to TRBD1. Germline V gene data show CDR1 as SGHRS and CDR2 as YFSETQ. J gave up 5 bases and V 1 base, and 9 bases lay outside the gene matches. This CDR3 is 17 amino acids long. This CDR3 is CASSLTIGTANNSPLHF. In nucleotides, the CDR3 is TGCGCCAGCAGCTTGACGATCGGGACAGCGAATAATTCACCCCTCCACTTT.

This CDR3 reads CASSQEDTNYGYTF. The CDR3 region has the DNA TGTGCCAGCAGCCAAGAGGACACCAACTATGGCTACACCTTC. The rearrangement uses TRBV4-2 and TRBJ1-2; TRBD1 might be the D (5 bases). Germline V lookup: CDR1 LGHNA, CDR2 YNFKEQ. With 0 bases removed from V and 2 bases from J, the gap between germline ends came to 7 bases. This CDR3 has 14 amino acids.

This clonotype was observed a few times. Here the CDR3 reads CASTWRSGELFF. CDR3 sequence (DNA): TGTGCCAGCACGTGGCGGTCCGGGGAGCTGTTTTTT. The chain is built from TRBV28 and TRBJ2-2; D is unresolved. The CDR3 has 12 amino acids. CDR1 and CDR2 from the germline V gene are MDHEN and SYDVKM. The V end lost 7 bases, the J end lost 6 bases, and 9 bases lay between the germline ends.

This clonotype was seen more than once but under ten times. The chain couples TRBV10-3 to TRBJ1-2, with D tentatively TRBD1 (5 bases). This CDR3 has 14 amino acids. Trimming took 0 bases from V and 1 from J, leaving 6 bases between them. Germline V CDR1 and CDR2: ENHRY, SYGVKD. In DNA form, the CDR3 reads TGTGCCATCAGTGAGTCGGGACGTAACTATGGCTACACCTTC. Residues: CAISESGRNYGYTF.

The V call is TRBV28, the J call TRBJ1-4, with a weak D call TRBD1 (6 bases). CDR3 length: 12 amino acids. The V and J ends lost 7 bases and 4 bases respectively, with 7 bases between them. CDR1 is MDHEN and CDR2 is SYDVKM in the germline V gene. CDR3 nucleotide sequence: TGTGCCAGCAAACAGGGTAATGAAAAACTGTTTTTT. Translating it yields CASKQGNEKLFF. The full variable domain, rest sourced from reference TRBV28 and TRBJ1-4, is DVKVTQSSRYLVKRTGEKVFLECVQDMDHENMFWYRQDPGLGLRLIYFSYDVKMKEKGDIPEGYSVSREKKERFSLILESASTNQTSMYLCASKQGNEKLFFGSGTQLSVL.